These 9 T cell receptor beta chains originate from one sample sequenced in a study of T cell responses to AZD1222 COVID-19 vaccine. TCRdb keeps only in-frame clones here, not all; method: immunoSEQ multiplex PCR. The sample contains 100,000 to 150,000 clones, roughly nine tenths of which appear only once. The sequencing here drew on peripheral blood, taken on day 0 of AZD1222 vaccination. The receptors shown here come from an adult in good health.

This rearrangement joins TRBV15 to TRBJ1-4; D is undetermined. The CDR3 is made up of 16 amino acids. V was cut by 3 bases and J by 4 bases, with 15 bases left in between. Germline V lookup: CDR1 LNHNV, CDR2 YYDKDF (reference sequence). CDR3 amino acids: CATSRARGVINEKLFF. CDR3 bases: TGTGCCACCAGCAGGGCTAGAGGCGTGATTAATGAAAAACTGTTTTTT.

The chain is built from TRBV4-3 and TRBJ1-2, with D hard to call. The CDR3 loop spans 13 amino acids. Germline V gene sequence: CDR1 LGHNA, CDR2 YSLEER. V lost 1 base, J lost 14 bases, and 17 bases lay in between. CDR3 protein: CASSQVEGLVKTF. DNA for the CDR3: TGCGCCAGCAGCCAAGTCGAGGGTCTAGTAAAAACCTTC.

This sequence joins TRBV19 and TRBJ1-3, with a possible D match to TRBD1 (5 bases). Trimming removed 3 bases at V and 8 bases at J, with 17 bases between. CDR1 LNHDA and CDR2 SQIVND come from the germline V gene (reference sequence). The CDR3 is made up of 15 amino acids. The CDR3 DNA reads as TGTGCCAGTAGTATCCGACAGTCAGGGAAGTACACCATATATTTT. It yields the protein CASSIRQSGKYTIYF.

The chain carries TRBV19 and TRBJ2-1; D gene uncertain. Deletions cut 5 bases from V and 6 bases from J, with 14 bases between. Germline V gene lookup returns CDR1 LNHDA and CDR2 SQIVND (reference sequence). This CDR3 region has 14 residues. CDR3 nucleotide sequence: TGTGCCAGTAGTGCGACGGGTATGAGCAATGAGCAGTTCTTC. It specifies CASSATGMSNEQFF. The full variable domain, rest sourced from reference TRBV19 and TRBJ2-1, is DGGITQSPKYLFRKEGQNVTLSCEQNLNHDAMYWYRQDPGQGLRLIYYSQIVNDFQKGDIAEGYSVSREKKESFPLTVTSAQKNPTAFYLCASSATGMSNEQFFGPGTRLTVL.

The rearrangement joins TRBV27 to TRBJ2-2, with D perhaps given as TRBD1 or TRBD2 (5 bases each). Trimming left V 9 bases short and J 6 bases short, with 20 bases between. This CDR3 spans 15 amino acids. The germline V gene has CDR1 MNHEY and CDR2 SMNVEV (reference sequence). The CDR3 protein is CARTSGTRWAGELFF. In nucleotides, the CDR3 is TGTGCCAGAACTTCCGGGACCCGCTGGGCCGGGGAGCTGTTTTTT.

V and J are TRBV6-4 and TRBJ2-3, with 7 positions matching TRBD2. Trimming took 8 bases from V and 0 from J; bases not matched to a gene: 2. The CDR3 runs 13 residues. Germline loops: CDR1 MRHNA, CDR2 SNTAGT. In DNA, the CDR3 is TGTGCCAGCGGGGGGGACAGCACAGATACGCAGTATTTT. Translated: CASGGDSTDTQYF.

The V call is TRBV6-5, the J call TRBJ1-2; D remains ambiguous. Germline assignment: CDR1 MNHEY and CDR2 SVGAGI. Trimming left V 2 bases short and J 2 bases short, with 6 bases between. This CDR3 has 13 amino acids. The CDR3 reads CASSYRQNYGYTF. Here the CDR3 DNA reads TGTGCCAGCAGTTACCGGCAAAACTATGGCTACACCTTC.

This chain connects TRBV28 to TRBJ1-5; D is undetermined. The CDR3 runs to 14 residues. CDR1 is MDHEN, CDR2 SYDVKM, per germline. The V and J ends lost 3 bases and 0 bases respectively, with 6 bases between them. This CDR3 reads CASSLVDSNQPQHF. CDR3 in DNA: TGTGCCAGCAGTTTGGTAGATAGCAATCAGCCCCAGCATTTT.

This chain uses TRBV27 with TRBJ1-3; 9 bases fit TRBD1. In germline, CDR1 is MNHEY, CDR2 SMNVEV (reference sequence). V was pared by 11 bases and J by 4 bases, with 27 bases of the junction left unmatched. This CDR3 is 20 amino acids long. The CDR3 protein is CAPQPVRTGVRSPEGNTIYF. DNA of the CDR3: TGTGCCCCCCAACCGGTCCGGACAGGGGTCAGGTCTCCGGAAGGAAACACCATATATTTT.